The source of this T cell receptor beta chain is a study of cytomegalovirus exposure and HLA in healthy donors. Whereas donors were nominally healthy upon sampling, unrecorded immune exposures were probable. From germline, CDR1 is KGHSH and CDR2 LQKENI. This CDR3 has 15 amino acids. V shed 1 base, J shed 2 bases, and the junction held 3 bases outside the gene matches. The study, taken as a whole, reports: The authors enumerated 180 or so TCR beta chains as linked to cytomegalovirus. For most TCR beta V segments, an earlier analysis put the productive rate at about 87% or about 30% of the time.

Use of 60 Vbeta and 13 Jbeta primers characterized the PCR. Profiled with immunoSEQ multiplex PCR; TCRdb holds only in-frame clones, not every one. The sample has tens of thousands of clones; roughly 70% are singletons. In the case of this clone: Its target is not known.

The J gene is TRBJ1-2, the V gene TRBV18, with 8 bases fitting TRBD1. The sequenced sample was PBMCs. The sequence was collected from a man between 60 and 75 years old in good health and CMV-seropositive. CDR3 amino acids: CASSPLDRGNYGYTF. DNA for the CDR3: TGTGCCAGCTCACCACTTGACAGGGGAAACTATGGCTACACCTTC.